A single sample gave rise to the 29 T cell receptor beta chains below, sequenced in a study of brain T cells in children with intractable seizures. Method: immunoSEQ multiplex PCR; TCRdb's copy keeps in-frame clones and lacks some. The sample lists around 80,000 clones; about 93% were seen once. The material sequenced was peripheral blood, taken at surgery. These receptors were collected from a girl aged 2 to 9 with Rasmussen encephalitis and intractable seizures.

The chain recombines TRBV10-1 with TRBJ2-5; D gene ambiguous. This CDR3 has 12 amino acids. Looked up from germline, CDR1 is WNHNN and CDR2 is SYGVQD (reference sequence). V was cut by 4 bases and J by 0 bases, with 3 bases left in between. CDR3 residues: CASSGNQETQYF. The DNA of the CDR3 is TGCGCCAGCAGTGGAAACCAAGAGACCCAGTACTTC.

The chain's CDR3 is CASTQTRVGANVLTF. CDR3 coding DNA: TGTGCCAGCACTCAAACTCGAGTAGGGGCCAACGTCCTGACTTTC. The chain combines TRBV27 with TRBJ2-6; D gene uncertain. The CDR3 has 15 amino acids. Looked up from germline, CDR1 is MNHEY and CDR2 is SMNVEV (reference sequence). Trimming took 7 bases from V and 4 from J, leaving 14 bases between them.

The V and J genes are TRBV18 and TRBJ2-3; 9 nucleotides agree with TRBD1. V lost 6 bases, J lost 2 bases, and 12 bases stayed unmatched. From germline, CDR1 is KGHSH and CDR2 LQKENI. The CDR3 covers 17 residues. The CDR3 sequence: CASSPGQGSIYTDTQYF. CDR3 in DNA: TGTGCCAGCTCTCCCGGACAGGGGAGTATCTACACAGATACGCAGTATTTT.

The chain uses TRBV10-2 and TRBJ1-3; TRBD1 is a possible D gene (6 bases). Germline-derived CDR1 and CDR2 are WSHSY and SAAADI. Trimming took off 3 bases at V and 3 bases at J, with 6 bases between the two ends. The CDR3 spans 13 residues. CDR3 residues: CASSDRGGNTIYF. The CDR3 coding sequence is TGCGCCAGCAGTGACAGGGGTGGAAACACCATATATTTT.

This sequence joins TRBV18 and TRBJ1-2; 7 nucleotides match TRBD1. Germline V gene data show CDR1 as KGHSH and CDR2 as LQKENI. V shed 6 bases, J shed 2 bases, and the junction held 24 bases outside the gene matches. CDR3 length: 20 amino acids. CDR3 loop: CASSATLLNQGDYGNYGYTF. The CDR3 coding sequence is TGTGCCAGCTCCGCAACCCTTTTAAATCAGGGGGACTACGGAAACTATGGCTACACCTTC.

This clone appeared once. The chain combines TRBV18 with TRBJ1-5; D unclear. Germline CDR1 and CDR2: KGHSH and LQKENI. This CDR3 has 14 amino acids. With 2 bases removed from V and 2 bases from J, the gap between germline ends came to 7 bases. CDR3: CASSPWRGNQPQHF. As DNA, the CDR3 is TGTGCCAGCTCACCATGGAGGGGCAATCAGCCCCAGCATTTT.

The rearrangement joins TRBV6-5 to TRBJ1-6; D gene uncertain. This CDR3 has 13 amino acids. Germline values: CDR1 MNHEY, CDR2 SVGAGI. Trimming removed 2 bases at V and 3 bases at J, with 2 bases between. The CDR3 coding sequence is TGTGCCAGCAGTTACGACTATAATTCACCCCTCCACTTT. Translation gives CASSYDYNSPLHF.

The chain couples TRBV7-9 to TRBJ1-4; 7 nucleotides align to TRBD1. The length of the CDR3 is 14 residues. Germline trimming cut 3 bases from V and 8 bases from J; bases unmatched to any gene: 6. Germline V gene lookup returns CDR1 SEHNR and CDR2 FQNEAQ (reference sequence). CDR3 sequence (DNA): TGTGCCAGCAGCTTTATGGGCAGGGGGGAAAAACTGTTTTTT. Translation: CASSFMGRGEKLFF.

The chain links TRBV28 to TRBJ2-5; D remains unclear. Germline V gene lookup returns CDR1 MDHEN and CDR2 SYDVKM. V dropped 2 bases and J dropped 5 bases, with 6 bases sitting between them. There are 12 residues in the CDR3. The CDR3 region has the DNA TGTGCCAGCAGTTTAAGTAGGGAGACCCAGTACTTC. It is translated as CASSLSRETQYF.

V is TRBV27 and J is TRBJ1-1; D possibly corresponds to TRBD1 (5 bases). Germline-derived CDR1 and CDR2 are MNHEY and SMNVEV (reference sequence). CDR3 length: 14 residues. The V and J ends lost 2 bases and 3 bases respectively, with 10 bases between them. CDR3 amino acids: CASSLLPGHTEAFF. The CDR3 DNA reads TGTGCCAGCAGTTTACTCCCGGGGCACACTGAAGCTTTCTTT.

V gene TRBV10-3 combines with J gene TRBJ2-3, with TRBD2 as a possible D gene (6 bases). This CDR3 comprises 11 residues. Germline CDR1 and CDR2: ENHRY and SYGVKD. Trimming took off 8 bases at V and 6 bases at J, with 9 bases between the two ends. The CDR3 region is CAIARGDTQYF. Written as DNA, the CDR3 is TGTGCCATCGCTCGGGGGGATACGCAGTATTTT.

This chain joins TRBV6-5 and TRBJ2-1; D tentatively reads TRBD1 or TRBD2 (6 bases each). The V and J ends lost 5 bases and 7 bases respectively, with 18 bases between them. Germline V CDR1 and CDR2: MNHEY, SVGAGI. The CDR3 is 15 residues long. CDR3: CASSLTRGVGNEQFF. In nucleotides, the CDR3 is TGTGCCAGCAGTCTAACTAGGGGGGTAGGGAATGAGCAGTTCTTC.

The chain combines TRBV30 with TRBJ1-6; 7 bases match TRBD1. Germline loops: CDR1 GTSNPN, CDR2 SVGIG (reference sequence). With V trimmed by 7 bases and J by 6 bases, 3 bases remained unmatched. The CDR3 runs 12 residues. The CDR3 region has the DNA TGTGCCTTGGGACAGAGTAATTCACCCCTCCACTTT. Its protein product is CALGQSNSPLHF.

J is TRBJ1-6 and V is TRBV6-1; no clear D gene. Germline V gene sequence: CDR1 MNHNS, CDR2 SASEGT. V was shortened by 1 base and J by 0 bases, with 16 bases between the two germline ends. The CDR3 runs to 19 residues. The CDR3 coding sequence is TGTGCCAGCAGTGAAGTCCCGCCGGCAGGAAGCTCCTATAATTCACCCCTCCACTTT. This translates into CASSEVPPAGSSYNSPLHF.

This clone was picked up one time. V usage is TRBV27 and J usage is TRBJ2-7, with D uncertain. Germline V gene lookup returns CDR1 MNHEY and CDR2 SMNVEV (reference sequence). Trimming removed 6 bases at V and 0 bases at J, with 15 bases between. The CDR3 is 15 residues long. The CDR3 is CASSIRSLSSYEQYF. CDR3 DNA sequence: TGTGCCAGCAGCATAAGGTCCCTGAGCTCCTACGAGCAGTACTTC.

V is TRBV29-1 and J is TRBJ1-2; no reliable D call. The CDR3 sequence is 13 residues long. Trimming took 4 bases from V and 0 from J, leaving 9 bases between them. Germline V gene data show CDR1 as SQVTM and CDR2 as ANQGSEA. The CDR3 spells CSVAHKANYGYTF. The CDR3 bases are TGCAGCGTTGCACACAAAGCTAACTATGGCTACACCTTC.

This chain joins TRBV6-2 or TRBV6-3 and TRBJ2-3; tentatively, D is TRBD2 (6 bases). CDR1 is MNHEY, CDR2 SVGEGT, per germline. The CDR3 runs 12 residues. V was trimmed by 4 bases and J by 6 bases, leaving 8 bases between them. The CDR3 sequence: CASSSLADTQYF. The CDR3 region has the DNA TGTGCCAGCAGTTCCCTAGCGGATACGCAGTATTTT.

The chain has TRBV12-3 or TRBV12-4 and TRBJ2-7; D not resolved. V lost 7 bases and J 7 bases, leaving 14 bases between the germline ends. The CDR3 is made up of 12 amino acids. The CDR3 DNA is TGTGCCAGCACCCCCTCCCTTGGGGAGCAGTACTTC. Translated: CASTPSLGEQYF.

The rearrangement uses TRBV29-1 and TRBJ1-2; 9 bases map to TRBD1. Germline CDR1 is SQVTM and CDR2 is ANQGSEA. Unmatched junction bases numbered 5, after V lost 1 base and J lost 8 bases. The CDR3 runs 13 residues. CDR3 protein: CSVEGQGVLGYTF. The CDR3, as DNA: TGCAGCGTTGAAGGACAGGGGGTATTAGGCTACACCTTC.

This rearrangement joins TRBV2 to TRBJ1-5; unclear D gene. Between the trimmed V and J ends, which lost 2 bases and 4 bases, there was a span of 9 bases. CDR3 length: 14 residues. Germline values: CDR1 SNHLY, CDR2 FYNNEI. CDR3 in DNA: TGTGCCAGCAGTGAAAACCTCCCGAATCAGCCCCAGCATTTT. Translation: CASSENLPNQPQHF.

The chain recombines TRBV29-1 with TRBJ2-5; 11 bases line up with TRBD1. This CDR3 spans 14 amino acids. Unmatched junction bases numbered 8, after V lost 6 bases and J lost 5 bases. Germline V gene sequence: CDR1 SQVTM, CDR2 ANQGSEA. The CDR3 sequence is CSVLGQGVVETQYF. CDR3 nucleotide sequence: TGCAGCGTGCTGGGACAGGGGGTGGTGGAGACCCAGTACTTC.

This chain connects TRBV7-2 to TRBJ2-4; D not certain. Trimming stripped 5 bases from V and 12 bases from J, with 17 bases between. Per the germline V gene, CDR1 is SGHTA and CDR2 is FQGNSA. The CDR3 consists of 13 residues. This CDR3 is CASSRPPGPPQYF. The DNA of the CDR3 is TGTGCCAGCAGCCGGCCCCCGGGTCCGCCTCAGTACTTC.

This clone is judged medium-sized (0.01 to 0.1%). This chain uses TRBV4-2 with TRBJ2-3; the match to TRBD2 covers 10 bases. The CDR3 covers 17 residues. Germline trimming cut 1 base from V and 2 bases from J; bases unmatched to any gene: 6. Germline V gene data show CDR1 as LGHNA and CDR2 as YNFKEQ. For the CDR3, the DNA is TGTGCCAGCAGCCAAGGGCTAGCGGGGGCCAACACAGATACGCAGTATTTT. Translating gives CASSQGLAGANTDTQYF.

J is TRBJ1-1 and V is TRBV3-1 (or the pseudogene TRBV3-2); no reliable D call. This CDR3 is 11 amino acids long. Trimming removed 1 base at V and 7 bases at J, with 4 bases between. Germline assignment: CDR1 LGHDT and CDR2 YNNKEL (reference sequence). The CDR3 loop reads CASSQAGEAFF. The CDR3 nucleotides read TGTGCCAGCAGCCAAGCAGGTGAAGCTTTCTTT.

The rearrangement links TRBV19 to TRBJ2-6; D gene unclear. Germline values: CDR1 LNHDA, CDR2 SQIVND (reference sequence). The V end was cut by 5 bases, the J end by 0 bases, with 8 bases between. This CDR3 is 15 amino acids long. CDR3: CASSFRNSGANVLTF. CDR3 DNA: TGTGCCAGTAGTTTCCGAAACTCTGGGGCCAACGTCCTGACTTTC.

The chain combines TRBV7-9 with TRBJ1-2, with D possibly TRBD1 on 5 matching bases. Trimming pared 3 bases from V and 4 bases from J, leaving 9 bases between. The germline CDR1 and CDR2 sequences are SEHNR and FQNEAQ (reference sequence). The CDR3 is made up of 13 amino acids. The CDR3 loop reads CASSFLDSYGYTF. The CDR3 DNA follows: TGTGCCAGCAGCTTTCTCGACAGCTATGGCTACACCTTC. The entire variable domain, with the rest obtained from reference TRBV7-9 and TRBJ1-2, is as follows: DTGVSQNPRHKITKRGQNVTFRCDPISEHNRLYWYRQTLGQGPEFLTYFQNEAQLEKSRLLSDRFSAERPKGSFSTLEIQRTEQGDSAMYLCASSFLDSYGYTFGSGTRLTVV.

In this sample, this clone turned up once. The V and J genes are TRBV30 and TRBJ1-1, with D possibly matching TRBD1 (5 bases). Germline V gene data show CDR1 as GTSNPN and CDR2 as SVGIG (reference sequence). Trimming left V 0 bases short and J 3 bases short, with 14 bases between. This CDR3 has 15 amino acids. Here the CDR3 DNA reads TGTGCCTGGAGTGTACGGGGCAGTAAATACACTGAAGCTTTCTTT. Protein product: CAWSVRGSKYTEAFF.

The chain uses TRBV2 and TRBJ2-1, with 7 bases matching TRBD2. The ends lost 8 bases at V and 0 bases at J; junction bases unmatched: 10. CDR3 size: 16 residues. The germline CDR1 and CDR2 sequences are SNHLY and FYNNEI. As DNA, the CDR3 is TGTGCCAGCCGCCCCAGCCGCGGGGGCTCCTACAATGAGCAGTTCTTC. Its translation is CASRPSRGGSYNEQFF.

The chain carries TRBV7-2 and TRBJ2-3; perhaps TRBD2 as D (5 bases). This CDR3 contains 15 residues. Looked up from germline, CDR1 is SGHTA and CDR2 is FQGNSA. V was shortened by 5 bases and J by 1 base, with 13 bases between the two germline ends. CDR3 sequence reads: CASSRTGIGTDTQYF. The CDR3 coding sequence is TGTGCCAGCAGCAGGACGGGAATAGGCACAGATACGCAGTATTTT.